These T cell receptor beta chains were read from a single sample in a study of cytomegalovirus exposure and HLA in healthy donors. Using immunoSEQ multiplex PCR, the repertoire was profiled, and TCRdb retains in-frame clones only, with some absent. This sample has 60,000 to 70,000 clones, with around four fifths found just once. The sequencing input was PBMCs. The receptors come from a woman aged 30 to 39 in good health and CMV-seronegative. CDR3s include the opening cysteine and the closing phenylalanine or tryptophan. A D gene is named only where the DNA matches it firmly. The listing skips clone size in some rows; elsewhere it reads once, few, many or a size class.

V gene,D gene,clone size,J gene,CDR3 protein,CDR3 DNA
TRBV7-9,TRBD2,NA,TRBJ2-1,CASSSRTSGSSYNEQFF,TGTGCCAGCAGCTCACGGACTAGCGGGAGCTCCTACAATGAGCAGTTCTTC
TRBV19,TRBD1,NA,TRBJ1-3,CASSPGTGGAFRNTIYF,TGTGCCAGTAGCCCCGGGACAGGGGGAGCTTTCAGAAACACCATATATTTT
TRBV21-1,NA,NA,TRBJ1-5,CASSNEGGGVALSNQPQHF,TGTGCCAGCTCCAATGAGGGAGGGGGAGTCGCGCTGAGCAATCAGCCCCAGCATTTT
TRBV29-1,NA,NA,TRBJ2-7,CSVEEDTGTSPYEQYF,TGCAGCGTTGAAGAGGATACCGGGACATCCCCCTACGAGCAGTACTTC
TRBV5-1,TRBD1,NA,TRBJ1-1,CASKWDRDEAFF,TGCGCCAGCAAGTGGGACAGGGACGAAGCTTTCTTT
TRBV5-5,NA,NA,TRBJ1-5,CASSSSGVQPQHF,TGTGCCAGCAGCTCCTCGGGGGTTCAGCCCCAGCATTTT
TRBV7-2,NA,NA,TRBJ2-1,CASSPGSYNEQFF,TGTGCCAGCAGCCCCGGCTCCTACAATGAGCAGTTCTTC
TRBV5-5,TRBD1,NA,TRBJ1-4,CASSQQGANEKLFF,TGTGCCAGCAGCCAACAGGGGGCGAATGAAAAACTGTTTTTT
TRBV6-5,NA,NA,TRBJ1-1,CASSYFPSQGEAFF,TGTGCCAGCAGTTACTTCCCCAGTCAGGGTGAAGCTTTCTTT
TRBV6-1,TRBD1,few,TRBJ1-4,CASGGQGANEKLFF,TGTGCCAGCGGGGGACAGGGGGCTAATGAAAAACTGTTTTTT
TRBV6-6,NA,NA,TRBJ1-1,CASSPGGTGGTEAFF,TGTGCCAGCAGTCCCGGGGGGACGGGGGGCACTGAAGCTTTCTTT
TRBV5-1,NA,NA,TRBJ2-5,CASSSPLHAAGNQETQYF,TGCGCCAGCAGCTCACCCCTTCACGCAGCCGGGAATCAAGAGACCCAGTACTTC
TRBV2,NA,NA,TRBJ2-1,CAGGGGTYGNEQFF,TGTGCCGGGGGAGGGGGGACTTATGGTAATGAGCAGTTCTTC
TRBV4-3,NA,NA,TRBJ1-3,CASSPGRASGNTIYF,TGCGCCAGCAGCCCCGGGAGGGCCTCTGGAAACACCATATATTTT
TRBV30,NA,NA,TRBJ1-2,CAWSVLRGISYGYTF,TGTGCCTGGAGTGTACTTCGGGGGATCAGCTATGGCTACACCTTC
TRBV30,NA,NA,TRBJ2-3,CAWSPSADTQYF,TGTGCCTGGAGTCCCTCGGCAGATACGCAGTATTTT
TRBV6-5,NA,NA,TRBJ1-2,CASSYTLADGYTF,TGTGCCAGCAGTTACACCCTAGCGGATGGCTACACCTTC
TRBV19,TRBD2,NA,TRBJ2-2,CASSIRGGTNTGELFF,TGTGCCAGTAGTATTAGGGGAGGGACGAACACCGGGGAGCTGTTTTTT
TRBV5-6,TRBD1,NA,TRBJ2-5,CASSFYTGAETQYF,TGTGCCAGCAGCTTTTACACAGGGGCCGAGACCCAGTACTTC
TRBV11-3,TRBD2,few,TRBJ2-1,CASSLVEGLAGGEQFF,TGTGCCAGCAGCTTAGTGGAGGGACTAGCGGGAGGTGAGCAGTTCTTC
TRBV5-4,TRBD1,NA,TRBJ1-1,CASSSGQMNTEAFF,TGTGCCAGCAGCTCGGGACAGATGAACACTGAAGCTTTCTTT
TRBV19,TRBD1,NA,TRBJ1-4,CASSHPGTANEKLFF,TGTGCCAGTAGTCACCCTGGGACAGCTAATGAAAAACTGTTTTTT
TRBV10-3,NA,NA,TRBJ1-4,CAISTGGSEKLFF,TGTGCCATCAGCACGGGGGGGAGTGAAAAACTGTTTTTT